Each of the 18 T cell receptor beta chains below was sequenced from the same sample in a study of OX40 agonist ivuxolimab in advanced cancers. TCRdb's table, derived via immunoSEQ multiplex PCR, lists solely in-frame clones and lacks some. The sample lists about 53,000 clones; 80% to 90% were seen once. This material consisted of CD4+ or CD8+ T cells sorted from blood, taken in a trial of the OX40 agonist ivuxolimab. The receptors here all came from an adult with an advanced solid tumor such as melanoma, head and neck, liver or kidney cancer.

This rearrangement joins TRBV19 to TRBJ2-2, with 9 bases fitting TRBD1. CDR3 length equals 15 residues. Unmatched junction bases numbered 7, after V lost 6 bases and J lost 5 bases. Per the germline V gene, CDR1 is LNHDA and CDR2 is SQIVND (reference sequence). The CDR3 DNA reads TGTGCCAGTAGCCTCGACAGGGGGAAGACCGGGGAGCTGTTTTTT. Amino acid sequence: CASSLDRGKTGELFF.

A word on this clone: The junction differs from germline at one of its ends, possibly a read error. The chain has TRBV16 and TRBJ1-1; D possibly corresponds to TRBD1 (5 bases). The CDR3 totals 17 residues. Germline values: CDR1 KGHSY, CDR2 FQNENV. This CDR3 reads CAGSQGRTGGMNTEAFF. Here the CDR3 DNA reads TGTGCCGGCAGCCAAGGAAGGACGGGGGGAATGAACACTGAAGCTTTCTTT.

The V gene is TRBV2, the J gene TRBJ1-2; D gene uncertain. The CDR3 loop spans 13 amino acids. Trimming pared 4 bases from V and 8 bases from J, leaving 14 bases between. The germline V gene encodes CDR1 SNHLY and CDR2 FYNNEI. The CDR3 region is CASSGAGDWGYTF. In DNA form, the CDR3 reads TGTGCCAGCAGTGGTGCCGGGGATTGGGGCTACACCTTC.

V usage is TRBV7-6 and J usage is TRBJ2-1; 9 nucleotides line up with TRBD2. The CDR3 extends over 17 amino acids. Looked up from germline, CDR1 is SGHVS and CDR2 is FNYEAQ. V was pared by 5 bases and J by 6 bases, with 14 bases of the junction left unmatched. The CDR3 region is CASSDPGLAPPGNEQFF. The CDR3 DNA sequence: TGTGCCAGCAGCGATCCGGGACTAGCCCCTCCGGGCAATGAGCAGTTCTTC.

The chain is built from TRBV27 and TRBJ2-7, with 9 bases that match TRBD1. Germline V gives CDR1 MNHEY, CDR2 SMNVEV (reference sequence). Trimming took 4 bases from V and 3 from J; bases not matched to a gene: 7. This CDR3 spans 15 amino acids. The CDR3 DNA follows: TGTGCCAGCAGTTCATCCGGGACAGGGAACTACGAGCAGTACTTC. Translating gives CASSSSGTGNYEQYF.

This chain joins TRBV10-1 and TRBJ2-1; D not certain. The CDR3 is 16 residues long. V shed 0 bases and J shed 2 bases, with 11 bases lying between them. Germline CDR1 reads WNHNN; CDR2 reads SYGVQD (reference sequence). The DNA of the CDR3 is TGCGCCAGCAGTGAGTCAGCAGCGAGCCCCTACAATGAGCAGTTCTTC. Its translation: CASSESAASPYNEQFF.

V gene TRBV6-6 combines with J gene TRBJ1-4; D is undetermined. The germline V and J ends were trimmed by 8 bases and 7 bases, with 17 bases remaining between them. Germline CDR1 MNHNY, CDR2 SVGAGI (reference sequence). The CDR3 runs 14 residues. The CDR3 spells CASGQDALLEKLFF. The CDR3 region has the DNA TGTGCCAGCGGCCAGGACGCCCTCCTTGAAAAACTGTTTTTT.

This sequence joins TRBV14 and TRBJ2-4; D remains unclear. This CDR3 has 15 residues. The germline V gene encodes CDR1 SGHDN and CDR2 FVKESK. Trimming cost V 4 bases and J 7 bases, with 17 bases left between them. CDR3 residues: CASSPGWTVGNIQYF. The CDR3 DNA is TGTGCCAGCAGCCCAGGATGGACCGTGGGGAACATTCAGTACTTC.

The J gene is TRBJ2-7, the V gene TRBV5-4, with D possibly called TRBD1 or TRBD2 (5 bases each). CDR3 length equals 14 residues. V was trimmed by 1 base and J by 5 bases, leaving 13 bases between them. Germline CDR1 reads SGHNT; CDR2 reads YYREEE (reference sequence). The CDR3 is CASSLTGPRNEQYF. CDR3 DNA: TGTGCCAGCAGCTTGACGGGGCCGAGGAACGAGCAGTACTTC.

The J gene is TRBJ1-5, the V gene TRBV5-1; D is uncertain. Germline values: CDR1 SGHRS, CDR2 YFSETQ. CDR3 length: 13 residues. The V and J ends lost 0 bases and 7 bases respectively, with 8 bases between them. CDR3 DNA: TGCGCCAGCAGCTTGGACATTGGGCAGCCCCAGCATTTT. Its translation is CASSLDIGQPQHF.

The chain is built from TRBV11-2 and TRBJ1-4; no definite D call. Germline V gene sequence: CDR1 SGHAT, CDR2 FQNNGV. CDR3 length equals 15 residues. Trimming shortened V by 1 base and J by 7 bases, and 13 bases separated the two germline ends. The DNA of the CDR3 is TGTGCCAGCAGCTTAGGGTTGGGCATTGGTGAAAAACTGTTTTTT. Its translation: CASSLGLGIGEKLFF.

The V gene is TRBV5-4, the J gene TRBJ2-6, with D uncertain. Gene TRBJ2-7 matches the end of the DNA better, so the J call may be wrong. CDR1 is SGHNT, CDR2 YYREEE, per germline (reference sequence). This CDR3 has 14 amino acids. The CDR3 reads CASSVTAPSYEQYF. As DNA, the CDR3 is TGTGCCAGCAGCGTGACGGCCCCCTCCTACGAGCAGTACTTC.

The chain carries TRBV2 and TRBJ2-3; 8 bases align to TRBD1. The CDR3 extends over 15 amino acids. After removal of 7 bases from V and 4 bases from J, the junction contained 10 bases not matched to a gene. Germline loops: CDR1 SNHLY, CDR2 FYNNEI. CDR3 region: CASNEDRVVADTQYF. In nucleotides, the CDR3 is TGTGCCAGCAACGAGGACAGGGTTGTTGCAGATACGCAGTATTTT. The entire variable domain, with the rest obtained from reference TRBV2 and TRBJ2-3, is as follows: EPEVTQTPSHQVTQMGQEVILRCVPISNHLYFYWYRQILGQKVEFLVSFYNNEISEKSEIFDDQFSVERPDGSNFTLKIRSTKLEDSAMYFCASNEDRVVADTQYFGPGTRLTVL.

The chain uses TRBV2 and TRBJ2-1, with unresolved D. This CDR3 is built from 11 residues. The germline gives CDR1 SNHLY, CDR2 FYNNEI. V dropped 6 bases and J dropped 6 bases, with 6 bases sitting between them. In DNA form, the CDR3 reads TGTGCCAGCAGGGACGGCAATGAGCAGTTCTTC. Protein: CASRDGNEQFF.

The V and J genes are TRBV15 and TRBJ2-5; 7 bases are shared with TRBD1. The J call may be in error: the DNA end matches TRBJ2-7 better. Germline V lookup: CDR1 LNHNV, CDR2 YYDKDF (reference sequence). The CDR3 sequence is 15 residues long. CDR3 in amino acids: CATSRDGGQPYEQYF. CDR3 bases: TGTGCCACCAGCAGAGATGGGGGACAGCCCTACGAGCAGTACTTC.

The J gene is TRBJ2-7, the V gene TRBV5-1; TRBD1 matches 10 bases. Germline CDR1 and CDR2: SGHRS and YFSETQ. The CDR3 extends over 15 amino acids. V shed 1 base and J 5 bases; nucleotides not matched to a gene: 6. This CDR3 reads CASSLIGTGVNEQYF. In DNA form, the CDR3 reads TGCGCCAGCAGCTTGATAGGGACAGGGGTGAACGAGCAGTACTTC.

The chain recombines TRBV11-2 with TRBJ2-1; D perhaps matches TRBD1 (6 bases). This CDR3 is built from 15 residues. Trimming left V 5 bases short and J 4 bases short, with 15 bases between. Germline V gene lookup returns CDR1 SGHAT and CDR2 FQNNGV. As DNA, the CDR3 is TGTGCCAGCAGCCTAACCGGGACACAGTACAATGAGCAGTTCTTC. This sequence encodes CASSLTGTQYNEQFF.

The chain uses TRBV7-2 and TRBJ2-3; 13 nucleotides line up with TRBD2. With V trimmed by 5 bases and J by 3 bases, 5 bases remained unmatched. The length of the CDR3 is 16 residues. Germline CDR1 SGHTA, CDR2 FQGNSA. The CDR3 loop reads CASSPRTSGGTDTQYF. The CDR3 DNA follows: TGTGCCAGCAGCCCGCGGACTAGCGGGGGAACAGATACGCAGTATTTT. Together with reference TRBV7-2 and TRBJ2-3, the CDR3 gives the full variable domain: GAGVSQSPSNKVTEKGKDVELRCDPISGHTALYWYRQSLGQGLEFLIYFQGNSAPDKSGLPSDRFSAERTGGSVSTLTIQRTQQEDSAVYLCASSPRTSGGTDTQYFGPGTRLTVL.